Here is one T cell receptor (beta chain) with its context. The antigen is not known. This sample is part of a study of vaccination effects on CD4 cells after COVID-19. General study points: Pronounced clonal contraction occurred in clones induced by infection and by vaccine late after vaccination.

ViraFEST assay sequencing came after antigen-specific CD4+ T cells were expanded with viral peptide pools. Culture lasted about 10 days before CD4+ T cell isolation. SARS-CoV-2 infection was confirmed by PCR in the person between March and December 2020. The assay was immunoSEQ multiplex PCR, and TCRdb's table has in-frame clones only and misses some. The data hold approximately 70,000 clones, with 73% observed a single time. Sequencing used CD4+ T cells from PBMCs cultured with HIV peptides, obtained before COVID-19 vaccination. The subset is: HIV-1 Nef peptide pool negative control/reference culture. The sequence was obtained from a human donor who had a prior SARS-CoV-2 infection.

The CDR3 coding sequence is TGCGCCAGCAGCTTTGCCGGGACAGGGGTCCAAGAGACCCAGTACTTC. It yields the protein CASSFAGTGVQETQYF. The V and J genes are TRBV5-1 and TRBJ2-5; 10 nucleotides agree with TRBD1. The CDR3 has 16 amino acids. The junction had 5 bases not matched to a gene; V was cut back by 2 bases and J by 1 base. Per the germline V gene, CDR1 is SGHRS and CDR2 is YFSETQ.